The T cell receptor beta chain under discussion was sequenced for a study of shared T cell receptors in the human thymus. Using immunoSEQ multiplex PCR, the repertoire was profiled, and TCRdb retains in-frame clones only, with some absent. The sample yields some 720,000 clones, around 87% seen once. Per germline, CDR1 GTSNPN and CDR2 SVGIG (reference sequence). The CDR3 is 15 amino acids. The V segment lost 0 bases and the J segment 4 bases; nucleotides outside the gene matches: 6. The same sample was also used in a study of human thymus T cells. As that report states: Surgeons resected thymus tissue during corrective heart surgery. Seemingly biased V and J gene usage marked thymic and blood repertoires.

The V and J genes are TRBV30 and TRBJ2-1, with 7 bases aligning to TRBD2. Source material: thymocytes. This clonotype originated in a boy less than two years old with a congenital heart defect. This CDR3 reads CAWSVSRGWYNEQFF. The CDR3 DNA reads TGTGCCTGGAGTGTATCGCGGGGGTGGTACAATGAGCAGTTCTTC.